Listed here are 26 T cell receptor beta chains from one sample, sequenced in a study of T-cell memory formation after mild COVID-19. TCRdb re-derived calls from the 5' RACE reads in MiXCR, one entry per CDR3 protein. The sample yields approximately 570,000 distinct CDR3 sequences, 18% seen once. The material sequenced was PBMCs or a T cell subset sorted from them (not recorded which). These receptors were collected from an adult woman who had mild COVID-19 (a few samples of this study predate the infection). Cell type and time point are not known.

There are many counts of this clonotype. The chain is built from TRBV6-2 or TRBV6-3 and TRBJ2-7; D possibly uses TRBD1 or TRBD2 (6 bases each). The germline gives CDR1 MNHEY, CDR2 SVGEGT. V was pared by 2 bases and J by 2 bases, with 10 bases between. CDR3 length: 14 residues. DNA of the CDR3: TGTGCCAGCAGTTACGAGGAGGGGGCCTACGAGCAGTACTTC. This encodes CASSYEEGAYEQYF.

The V gene is TRBV5-4, the J gene TRBJ1-3; D remains unclear. The germline V gene encodes CDR1 SGHNT and CDR2 YYREEE (reference sequence). The CDR3 extends over 15 amino acids. The V end lost 0 bases, the J end lost 4 bases, and 11 bases lay between the germline ends. CDR3 loop: CASSLGSSQGNTIYF. The CDR3 nucleotides are TGTGCCAGCAGCTTGGGGTCTAGCCAGGGAAACACCATATATTTT. Variable domain in full (rest from reference TRBV5-4 and TRBJ1-3): ETGVTQSPTHLIKTRGQQVTLRCSSQSGHNTVSWYQQALGQGPQFIFQYYREEENGRGNFPPRFSGLQFPNYSSELNVNALELDDSALYLCASSLGSSQGNTIYFGEGSWLTVV.

The V call is TRBV5-1, the J call TRBJ2-2; unclear D gene. The V end lost 0 bases, the J end lost 1 base, and 7 bases lay between the germline ends. Germline lookup yields CDR1 SGHRS and CDR2 YFSETQ. The CDR3 contains 15 residues. Here the CDR3 DNA reads TGCGCCAGCAGCTTGGCACAGCTGAACACCGGGGAGCTGTTTTTT. Its protein product is CASSLAQLNTGELFF.

This clonotype occurred a few times. CDR3 amino acids: CASRKIEGDYGYTF. The CDR3 coding sequence is TGTGCCAGCAGAAAAATCGAGGGGGACTATGGCTACACCTTC. V and J are TRBV12-3 or TRBV12-4 and TRBJ1-2, with a tentative D call TRBD1 (6 bases). This CDR3 has 14 amino acids. V shed 6 bases and J shed 3 bases, with 14 bases lying between them.

This clonotype was counted only a few times. The gene calls are TRBV4-1 and TRBJ2-1; D is undetermined. The germline V gene has CDR1 MGHRA and CDR2 YSYEKL. This CDR3 region has 13 residues. Trimming stripped 3 bases from V and 4 bases from J, with 7 bases between. CDR3 nucleotide sequence: TGCGCCAGCAGCCACGAAAAATACAATGAGCAGTTCTTC. The encoded protein is CASSHEKYNEQFF.

This rearrangement joins TRBV7-3 to TRBJ2-3; the D gene is possibly TRBD1 (5 bases). V gave up 1 base and J gave up 3 bases, with 26 bases separating them. In germline, CDR1 is SGHTA, CDR2 FQGTGA. CDR3 length equals 20 residues. CDR3 sequence reads: CASSLKGLGKGQTATDTQYF. The CDR3 DNA is TGTGCCAGCAGCTTAAAGGGCTTAGGGAAGGGGCAAACAGCGACAGATACGCAGTATTTT.

The rearrangement uses TRBV5-4 and TRBJ1-2; tentative D call: TRBD1 (6 bases). Trimming took off 3 bases at V and 7 bases at J, with 19 bases between the two ends. Germline V gene sequence: CDR1 SGHNT, CDR2 YYREEE (reference sequence). The CDR3 runs to 15 residues. This CDR3 reads CASSYPNRVSVGYTF. The CDR3 DNA reads TGTGCCAGCAGCTACCCTAACAGGGTATCCGTTGGCTACACCTTC. The whole variable domain, filled in from reference TRBV5-4 and TRBJ1-2, reads ETGVTQSPTHLIKTRGQQVTLRCSSQSGHNTVSWYQQALGQGPQFIFQYYREEENGRGNFPPRFSGLQFPNYSSELNVNALELDDSALYLCASSYPNRVSVGYTFGSGTRLTVV.

The chain combines TRBV4-1 with TRBJ2-3; maybe TRBD1 (6 bases). The CDR3 has 17 residues. V shed 4 bases and J shed 6 bases, with 23 bases lying between them. The V gene's germline CDR1 is MGHRA and CDR2 YSYEKL. The CDR3 coding sequence is TGCGCCAGCAGCCGAGGGACACCCCTGGACTCGCGCGATACGCAGTATTTT. Translation: CASSRGTPLDSRDTQYF.

This clonotype was counted between two and nine times. The chain joins TRBV10-3 to TRBJ2-5; TRBD2 matches at 8 bases. V trimming: 2 bases; J trimming: 4 bases; junction bases outside the gene matches: 6. Germline V lookup: CDR1 ENHRY, CDR2 SYGVKD. The CDR3 length is 15 residues. The CDR3 region is CAISEMGLGGETQYF. The CDR3 DNA sequence: TGTGCCATCAGTGAGATGGGACTAGGGGGAGAGACCCAGTACTTC.

The table lists this clonotype with many counts. This rearrangement joins TRBV5-1 to TRBJ2-3; 9 nucleotides match TRBD2. The germline V gene has CDR1 SGHRS and CDR2 YFSETQ. Unmatched junction bases numbered 12, after V lost 6 bases and J lost 1 base. This CDR3 is 17 amino acids long. CDR3 DNA: TGCGCCAGCAAATCCCTAGCGGGGCAACCACGCACAGATACGCAGTATTTT. Residues: CASKSLAGQPRTDTQYF.

This chain uses TRBV4-1 with TRBJ1-1; no firm D call. Per the germline V gene, CDR1 is MGHRA and CDR2 is YSYEKL. The CDR3 consists of 15 residues. V was shortened by 0 bases and J by 0 bases, with 8 bases between the two germline ends. CDR3 in DNA: TGCGCCAGCAGCCAAGAGGGTTCCATGAACACTGAAGCTTTCTTT. It yields the protein CASSQEGSMNTEAFF.

DNA of the CDR3: TGTGCCAGCAGCTTATATTTGGGTTACCCACCGGAGACCCAGTACTTC. Its protein product is CASSLYLGYPPETQYF. This chain joins TRBV7-2 and TRBJ2-5; no clear D gene. The V end was cut by 2 bases, the J end by 5 bases, with 18 bases between. This CDR3 comprises 16 residues. Germline CDR1 SGHTA, CDR2 FQGNSA. The whole variable domain, remainder taken from reference TRBV7-2 and TRBJ2-5, is GAGVSQSPSNKVTEKGKDVELRCDPISGHTALYWYRQSLGQGLEFLIYFQGNSAPDKSGLPSDRFSAERTGGSVSTLTIQRTQQEDSAVYLCASSLYLGYPPETQYFGPGTRLLVL.

This clonotype has more than one count but fewer than ten. The V gene is TRBV7-9, the J gene TRBJ1-4, with D unresolved. There are 14 residues in the CDR3. V was shortened by 0 bases and J by 8 bases, with 10 bases between the two germline ends. From germline, CDR1 is SEHNR and CDR2 FQNEAQ (reference sequence). CDR3 in DNA: TGTGCCAGCAGCTTAGCCGGGTCCGGCGAAAAACTGTTTTTT. The encoded protein is CASSLAGSGEKLFF.

This sequence joins TRBV7-3 and TRBJ2-7; D might be TRBD1 (5 bases). With 2 bases removed from V and 2 bases from J, the gap between germline ends came to 10 bases. The CDR3 is made up of 14 amino acids. Germline-derived CDR1 and CDR2 are SGHTA and FQGTGA. In DNA, the CDR3 is TGTGCCAGCAGCTTAGACAGTTCAACCTACGAGCAGTACTTC. Its protein product is CASSLDSSTYEQYF.

CDR3 coding DNA: TGTGCCAGCAGCCTACAGGGGGCCGTCAATCAGCCCCAGCATTTT. It specifies CASSLQGAVNQPQHF. The J gene is TRBJ1-5, the V gene TRBV3-1, with 9 bases that match TRBD1. The CDR3 is 15 amino acids. Unmatched junction bases numbered 4, after V lost 4 bases and J lost 3 bases. The germline CDR1 and CDR2 sequences are LGHDT and YNNKEL (reference sequence).

This clonotype has only a few counts. The rearrangement joins TRBV19 to TRBJ1-2; D unclear. CDR1 is LNHDA, CDR2 SQIVND, per germline (reference sequence). Trimming cost V 2 bases and J 3 bases, with 7 bases left between them. This CDR3 region has 13 residues. The CDR3 here is CASSINGDYGYTF. The CDR3 region has the DNA TGTGCCAGTAGTATAAACGGGGACTATGGCTACACCTTC.

V is TRBV15 and J is TRBJ2-1, with 7 positions matching TRBD1. The CDR3 is made up of 15 amino acids. After removal of 5 bases from V and 4 bases from J, the junction contained 8 bases not matched to a gene. The germline V gene encodes CDR1 LNHNV and CDR2 YYDKDF (reference sequence). The CDR3 nucleotides are TGTGCCACCAGCGCCACGGCAGGGGGATACAATGAGCAGTTCTTC. Protein sequence: CATSATAGGYNEQFF.

This chain links TRBV18 with TRBJ2-3; no definite D call. CDR1 and CDR2 (germline): KGHSH, LQKENI. The CDR3 is made up of 13 amino acids. V was clipped by 6 bases and J by 1 base, with 8 bases between them. This chain's CDR3 is CASSPTGTDTQYF. The CDR3 nucleotides read TGTGCCAGCTCCCCTACAGGCACAGATACGCAGTATTTT. Drawing the rest from reference TRBV18 and TRBJ2-3, the complete variable domain is NAGVMQNPRHLVRRRGQEARLRCSPMKGHSHVYWYRQLPEEGLKFMVYLQKENIIDESGMPKERFSAEFPKEGPSILRIQQVVRGDSAAYFCASSPTGTDTQYFGPGTRLTVL.

V usage is TRBV7-9 and J usage is TRBJ2-3; 8 nucleotides align to TRBD1. Looked up from germline, CDR1 is SEHNR and CDR2 is FQNEAQ (reference sequence). This CDR3 has 16 amino acids. V lost 1 base and J lost 1; bases outside the gene matches: 4. The CDR3 coding sequence is TGTGCCAGCAGCTTAGGGACAGGGACGGGCACAGATACGCAGTATTTT. This codes for CASSLGTGTGTDTQYF.

This rearrangement joins TRBV7-9 to TRBJ1-1; weak D call: TRBD1 (6 bases). Germline V gene data show CDR1 as SEHNR and CDR2 as FQNEAQ (reference sequence). The CDR3 spans 17 residues. Trimming left V 0 bases short and J 0 bases short, with 14 bases between. The CDR3 spells CASSLAGAIRVNTEAFF. In nucleotides, the CDR3 is TGTGCCAGCAGCTTAGCGGGGGCAATAAGGGTGAACACTGAAGCTTTCTTT.

This clonotype was recorded many times. This chain links TRBV4-2 with TRBJ2-7; 16 nucleotides agree with TRBD2. The length of the CDR3 is 20 residues. V trimming: 0 bases; J trimming: 4 bases; junction bases outside the gene matches: 12. Germline V CDR1 and CDR2: LGHNA, YNFKEQ. The CDR3 DNA sequence: TGTGCCAGCAGCCAAGATACCGTGTGGGGACTAGCGGGAGGGCTGTACGAGCAGTACTTC. Amino acid sequence: CASSQDTVWGLAGGLYEQYF.

The chain has TRBV15 and TRBJ2-1, with a possible D match to TRBD2 (6 bases). Germline CDR1 is LNHNV and CDR2 is YYDKDF (reference sequence). This CDR3 has 14 amino acids. Trimming removed 0 bases at V and 7 bases at J, with 10 bases between. CDR3 coding DNA: TGTGCCACCAGCAGAGATGCTAGCGAGAATGAGCAGTTCTTC. This sequence encodes CATSRDASENEQFF.

This clonotype was counted only a few times. The rearrangement links TRBV12-3 or TRBV12-4 to TRBJ1-5; D is possibly TRBD1 (5 bases). The CDR3 consists of 15 residues. Trimming shortened V by 5 bases and J by 5 bases, and 16 bases separated the two germline ends. The CDR3 here is CASSDNQGTHQPQHF. DNA for the CDR3: TGTGCCAGCAGTGATAATCAGGGAACTCATCAGCCCCAGCATTTT.

The V and J genes are TRBV21-1 and TRBJ1-2; TRBD1 is the table's D call, not checked against the DNA. TRBV21-1 is deemed a pseudogene. This CDR3 is built from 16 residues. The CDR3 is CASSGPGQGLGYGYTF. In DNA, the CDR3 is TGTGCCAGCAGCGGGCCGGGACAGGGATTGGGCTATGGCTACACCTTC.

The rearrangement uses TRBV7-9 and TRBJ2-1; TRBD2 aligns across 16 bases. V gave up 1 base and J gave up 10 bases; unmatched junction bases: 13. CDR1 SEHNR and CDR2 FQNEAQ come from the germline V gene (reference sequence). The CDR3 totals 19 residues. The CDR3 protein is CASSLGRGLAGGPSGEQFF. The CDR3 DNA sequence: TGTGCCAGCAGCTTAGGGCGGGGACTAGCGGGAGGGCCATCAGGGGAGCAGTTCTTC.

This chain links TRBV6-5 with TRBJ2-4, with no clear D. This CDR3 region has 15 residues. CDR1 MNHEY and CDR2 SVGAGI come from the germline V gene. Trimming removed 0 bases from V and 8 bases from J, with 14 bases in between. For the CDR3, the DNA is TGTGCCAGCAGTTACTCGGGCCCTGCCGTTGACATTCAGTACTTC. Protein sequence: CASSYSGPAVDIQYF.